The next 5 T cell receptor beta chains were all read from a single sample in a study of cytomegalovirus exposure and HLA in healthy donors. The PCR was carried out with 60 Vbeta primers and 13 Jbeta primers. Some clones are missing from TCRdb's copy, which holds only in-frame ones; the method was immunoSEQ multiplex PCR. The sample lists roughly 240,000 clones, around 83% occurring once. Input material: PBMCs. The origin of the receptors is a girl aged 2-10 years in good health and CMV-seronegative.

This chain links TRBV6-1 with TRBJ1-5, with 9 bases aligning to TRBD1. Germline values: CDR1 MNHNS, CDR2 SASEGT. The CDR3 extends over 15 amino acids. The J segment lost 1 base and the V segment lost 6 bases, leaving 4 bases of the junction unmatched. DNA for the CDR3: TGTGCCAGCAGCGGACAGGGGTTGAGCAATCAGCCCCAGCATTTT. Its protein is CASSGQGLSNQPQHF.

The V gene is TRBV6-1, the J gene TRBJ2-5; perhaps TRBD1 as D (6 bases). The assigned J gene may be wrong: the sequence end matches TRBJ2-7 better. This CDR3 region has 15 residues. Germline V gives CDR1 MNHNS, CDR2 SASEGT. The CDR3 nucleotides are TGTGCCAGTACTAAGAACAGGGCCTCATCCTACGAGCAGTACTTC. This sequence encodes CASTKNRASSYEQYF.

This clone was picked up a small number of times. In DNA form, the CDR3 reads TGTGCCAGTAACGGGGACTCCCGGCCAGATACGCAGTATTTT. The encoded protein is CASNGDSRPDTQYF. The chain uses TRBV19 and TRBJ2-3, with a tentative D call TRBD2 (6 bases). Deletions cut 7 bases from V and 4 bases from J, with 15 bases between. Germline V CDR1 and CDR2: LNHDA, SQIVND (reference sequence). This CDR3 region has 14 residues.

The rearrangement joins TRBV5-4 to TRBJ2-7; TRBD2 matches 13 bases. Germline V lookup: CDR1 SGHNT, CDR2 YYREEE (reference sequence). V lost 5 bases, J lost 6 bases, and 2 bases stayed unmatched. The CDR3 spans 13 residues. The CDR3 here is CASRLAGGTEQYF. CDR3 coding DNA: TGTGCCAGCAGACTAGCGGGAGGGACCGAGCAGTACTTC. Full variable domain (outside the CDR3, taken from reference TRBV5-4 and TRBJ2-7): ETGVTQSPTHLIKTRGQQVTLRCSSQSGHNTVSWYQQALGQGPQFIFQYYREEENGRGNFPPRFSGLQFPNYSSELNVNALELDDSALYLCASRLAGGTEQYFGPGTRLTVT.

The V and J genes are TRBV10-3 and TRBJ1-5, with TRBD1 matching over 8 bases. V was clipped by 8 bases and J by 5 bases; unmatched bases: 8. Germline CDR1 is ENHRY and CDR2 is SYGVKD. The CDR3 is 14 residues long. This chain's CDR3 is CAISPDRDYQPQHF. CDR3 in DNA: TGTGCCATCTCGCCGGACAGGGATTATCAGCCCCAGCATTTT.